The source of this T cell receptor beta chain is a study of blood T cell repertoires in COVID-19. Across the whole study: T cells, B-cell-depleted T cells, or PBMCs provided the cDNA or gDNA that served as material.

In the study's own analysis: Reference gene primer amplification in the assay estimated nucleated cell counts. Some clones are missing from TCRdb's copy, which holds only in-frame ones; the method was immunoSEQ multiplex PCR. For V, J and clone size, that table is used; D and trimming come from the DNA. The repertoire consists of 240,000 or so clones, with around nine tenths occurring once and the leading ten covering 0.99%. CDR1 is SGHTA, CDR2 FQGTGA, per germline. The CDR3 has 12 residues. Deletions cut 5 bases from V and 3 bases from J, with 8 bases between. This receptor was obtained from a woman aged 40-49 years who had recovered from COVID-19. The chain recombines TRBV7-3 with TRBJ2-7; perhaps TRBD2 as D (6 bases). Sequencing used peripheral blood. CDR3 sequence: CASSPGGYEQYF. The CDR3 DNA follows: TGTGCCAGCAGCCCCGGGGGCTACGAGCAGTACTTC.